This TCR beta chain was retrieved from a study of beta chain features in type 1 diabetes. Study-level results: Shortening that was moderate but significant affected the TCRB CDR3s of Type 1 diabetes patients in all four CD4+ subsets. The question of HLA type influencing TCRB rearrangement was one that remained unresolved here. There was a possibility that cDNA sequencing over-represented cells with high TCR expression. Lower insertion and higher deletion counts appeared at VDJ junctions in type 1 diabetes patients.

Sorted populations all had greater than 98% purity. Germline CDR1 reads ENHRY; CDR2 reads SYGVKD. Between the trimmed V and J ends, which lost 5 bases and 5 bases, there was a span of 18 bases. The CDR3 is 15 amino acids. This clone was seen more than once but under ten times. What it recognizes is unknown. Investigators reverse transcribed all isolated RNA, so they sequenced expressed TCRB transcripts. Sequencing used immunoSEQ multiplex PCR; TCRdb keeps in-frame clones, though not all of them. This sample has 600,000 to 700,000 clones, with roughly 12% found just once. This clonotype was obtained from a man in his thirties or forties with type 1 diabetes. Sequenced: naive CD4+ T cells from blood. This rearrangement joins TRBV10-3 to TRBJ2-5; a possible D gene is TRBD2 (6 bases). The CDR3: CAISRGGIPEETQYF. The CDR3 nucleotides read TGTGCCATCAGTAGAGGCGGGATCCCGGAGGAGACCCAGTACTTC.